The 7 T cell receptor beta chains reported below all come from one sample, sequenced in a study of blood T cell repertoires in COVID-19. TCRdb keeps only in-frame clones here, not all; method: immunoSEQ multiplex PCR. In the table there are approximately 270,000 clones, 70% to 90% of which are singletons. Sequenced: peripheral blood. Every receptor here comes from a man between 18 and 29 years old with active or convalescent COVID-19.

The chain joins TRBV21-1 to TRBJ2-5; the table names TRBD1, a call not compared with the DNA. TRBV21-1 is an annotated pseudogene. This CDR3 region has 15 residues. The CDR3 DNA reads TGTGCCAGCAGCAAAGGAAGGGACAGAAAAGAGACCCAGTACTTC. Translated: CASSKGRDRKETQYF.

In this sample, this clone turned up once. The gene calls are TRBV5-1 and TRBJ2-7; 8 nucleotides line up with TRBD1. Germline V gives CDR1 SGHRS, CDR2 YFSETQ. CDR3 length equals 16 residues. Trimming at V came to 3 bases and at J to 2 bases, leaving 10 bases not matched to a gene. CDR3 protein: CASSSRTGRNPYEQYF. DNA of the CDR3: TGCGCCAGCAGCTCTAGGACAGGGCGTAATCCCTACGAGCAGTACTTC.

The rearrangement joins TRBV7-2 to TRBJ2-1; TRBD1 aligns across 7 bases. Trimming removed 2 bases from V and 9 bases from J; junction bases left unmatched: 13. The CDR3 is 16 amino acids. Germline V gene data show CDR1 as SGHTA and CDR2 as FQGNSA. The CDR3 reads CASSLIDRVLRGEQFF. The DNA of the CDR3 is TGTGCCAGCAGCTTAATTGACAGGGTGTTGCGCGGTGAGCAGTTCTTC.

The rearrangement uses TRBV2 and TRBJ1-2; 7 bases fit TRBD1. Losses at the gene ends were 7 bases for V and 4 bases for J; bases not matched to a gene: 6. The CDR3 runs 13 residues. The germline V gene has CDR1 SNHLY and CDR2 FYNNEI. The CDR3 loop reads CASTMRGPYGYTF. The CDR3 DNA sequence: TGTGCCAGCACCATGAGGGGGCCCTATGGCTACACCTTC. Together with reference TRBV2 and TRBJ1-2, the CDR3 gives the full variable domain: EPEVTQTPSHQVTQMGQEVILRCVPISNHLYFYWYRQILGQKVEFLVSFYNNEISEKSEIFDDQFSVERPDGSNFTLKIRSTKLEDSAMYFCASTMRGPYGYTFGSGTRLTVV.

The chain combines TRBV5-4 with TRBJ2-6; 10 nucleotides line up with TRBD2. CDR1 is SGHNT and CDR2 is YYREEE in the germline V gene (reference sequence). J was trimmed by 0 bases and V by 4 bases; bases with no gene match: 10. The CDR3 covers 19 residues. The CDR3 spells CASSNPLAGESSGANVLTF. The CDR3 bases are TGTGCCAGCAGCAATCCCCTAGCGGGGGAGAGCTCTGGGGCCAACGTCCTGACTTTC. Combining the CDR3 with reference TRBV5-4 and TRBJ2-6 gives the whole variable domain ETGVTQSPTHLIKTRGQQVTLRCSSQSGHNTVSWYQQALGQGPQFIFQYYREEENGRGNFPPRFSGLQFPNYSSELNVNALELDDSALYLCASSNPLAGESSGANVLTFGAGSRLTVL.

CDR3 DNA sequence: TGTGCCAGCAGCTTAGACGGTGAAAAACTGTTTTTT. This encodes CASSLDGEKLFF. The rearrangement joins TRBV7-9 to TRBJ1-4; D is unclear. The CDR3 totals 12 residues. V lost 1 base to trimming and J lost 7 bases, with 4 bases between them. Germline CDR1 reads SEHNR; CDR2 reads FQNEAQ (reference sequence).

The rearrangement joins TRBV19 to TRBJ2-3; TRBD2 matches at 8 bases. Losses at the gene ends were 6 bases for V and 6 bases for J; bases not matched to a gene: 5. The germline V gene encodes CDR1 LNHDA and CDR2 SQIVND (reference sequence). The CDR3 loop spans 13 amino acids. The CDR3 region has the DNA TGTGCCAGTAGCTTACTAGCGGAGGATACGCAGTATTTT. Translating gives CASSLLAEDTQYF.